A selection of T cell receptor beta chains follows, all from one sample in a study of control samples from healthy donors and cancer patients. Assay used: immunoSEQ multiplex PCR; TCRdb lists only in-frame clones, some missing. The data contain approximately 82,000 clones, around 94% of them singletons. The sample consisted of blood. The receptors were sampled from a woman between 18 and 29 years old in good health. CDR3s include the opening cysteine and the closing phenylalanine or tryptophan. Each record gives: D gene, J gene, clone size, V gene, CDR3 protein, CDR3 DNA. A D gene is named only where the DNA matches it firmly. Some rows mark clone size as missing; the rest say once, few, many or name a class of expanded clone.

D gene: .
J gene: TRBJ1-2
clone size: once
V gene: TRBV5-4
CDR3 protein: CASSVDGNYGYTF
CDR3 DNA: TGTGCCAGCAGCGTAGACGGGAACTATGGCTACACCTTC

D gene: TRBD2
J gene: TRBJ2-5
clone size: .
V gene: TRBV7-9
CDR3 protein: CASSKAGYQETQYF
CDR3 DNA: TGTGCCAGCAGCAAAGCGGGGTACCAAGAGACCCAGTACTTC

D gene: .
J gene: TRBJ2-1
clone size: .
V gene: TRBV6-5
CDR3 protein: CASAPGATIANEQFF
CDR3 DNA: TGTGCCAGTGCCCCTGGGGCCACTATTGCTAATGAGCAGTTCTTC

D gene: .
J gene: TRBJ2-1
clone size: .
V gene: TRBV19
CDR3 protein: CASGPSLPPYNEQFF
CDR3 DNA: TGTGCCAGCGGGCCCAGTCTACCCCCCTACAATGAGCAGTTCTTC

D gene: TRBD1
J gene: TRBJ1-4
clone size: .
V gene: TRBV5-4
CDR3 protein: CASSSLGQGTNEKLFF
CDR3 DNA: TGTGCCAGCAGCTCCCTAGGACAGGGAACTAATGAAAAACTGTTTTTT

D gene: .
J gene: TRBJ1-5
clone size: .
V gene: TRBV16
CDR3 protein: CASSQSGNRPGEDQPQHF
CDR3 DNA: TGTGCCAGCAGCCAATCGGGGAACAGACCAGGGGAGGATCAGCCCCAGCATTTT

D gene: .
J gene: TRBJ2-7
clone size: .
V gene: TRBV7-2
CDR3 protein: CASNNDLPIAVPYF
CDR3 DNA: TGTGCCAGCAACAACGACTTACCTATCGCGGTGCCGTACTTC

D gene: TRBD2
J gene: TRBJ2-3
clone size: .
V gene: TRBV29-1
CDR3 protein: CSVAWGGRASDTQYF
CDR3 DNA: TGCAGCGTCGCTTGGGGCGGGAGGGCCTCAGATACGCAGTATTTT

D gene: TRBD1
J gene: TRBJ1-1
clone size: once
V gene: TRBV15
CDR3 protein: CATSNQDRGQAFF
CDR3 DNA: TGTGCCACCAGCAACCAAGACAGGGGGCAAGCTTTCTTT

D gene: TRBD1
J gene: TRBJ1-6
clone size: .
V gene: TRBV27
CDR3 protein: CASSPIGGTVGLNSPLHF
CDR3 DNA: TGTGCCAGCAGTCCGATTGGCGGGACAGTCGGGCTTAATTCACCCCTCCACTTT

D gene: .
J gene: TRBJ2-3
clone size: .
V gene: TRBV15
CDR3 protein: CATSRMPPSTDTQYF
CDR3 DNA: TGTGCCACCAGCAGAATGCCTCCTAGCACAGATACGCAGTATTTT

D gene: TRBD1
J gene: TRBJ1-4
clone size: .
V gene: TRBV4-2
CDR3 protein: CASSLTGQLNEKLFF
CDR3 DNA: TGTGCCAGCAGCCTCACGGGACAGCTTAATGAAAAACTGTTTTTT

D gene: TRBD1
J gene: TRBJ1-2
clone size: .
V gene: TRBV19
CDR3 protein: CASKFGTDYGYTF
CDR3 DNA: TGTGCCAGTAAGTTCGGGACAGACTATGGCTACACCTTC

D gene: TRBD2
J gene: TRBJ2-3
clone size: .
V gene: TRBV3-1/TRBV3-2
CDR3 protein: CASSQAGAGLAGGILTDTQYF
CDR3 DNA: TGTGCCAGCAGCCAAGCTGGGGCCGGGTTAGCGGGAGGAATACTCACAGATACGCAGTATTTT

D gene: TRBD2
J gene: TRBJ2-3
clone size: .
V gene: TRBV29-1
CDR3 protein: CSVPRGGGSTDTQYF
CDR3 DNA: TGCAGCGTTCCGCGGGGGGGCGGGAGCACAGATACGCAGTATTTT

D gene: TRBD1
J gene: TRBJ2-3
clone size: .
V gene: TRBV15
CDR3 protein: CATSPGRGQGTDTQYF
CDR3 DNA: TGTGCCACCAGCCCCGGTCGGGGACAGGGCACAGATACGCAGTATTTT

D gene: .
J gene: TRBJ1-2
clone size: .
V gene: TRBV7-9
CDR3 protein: CASSLGGMSTF
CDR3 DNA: TGTGCCAGCAGCTTAGGGGGGATGTCCACCTTC

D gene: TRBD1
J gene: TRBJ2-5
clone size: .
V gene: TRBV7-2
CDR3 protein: CASSLQGAGETQYF
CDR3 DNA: TGTGCCAGCAGCTTACAGGGGGCAGGAGAGACCCAGTACTTC

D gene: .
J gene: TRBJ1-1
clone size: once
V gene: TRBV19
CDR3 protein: CASSPRQALNTEAFF
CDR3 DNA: TGTGCCAGCTCCCCGAGACAGGCGCTGAACACTGAAGCTTTCTTT

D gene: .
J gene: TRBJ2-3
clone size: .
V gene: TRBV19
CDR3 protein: CASSIPPDTQYF
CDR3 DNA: TGTGCCAGTAGTATCCCGCCAGATACGCAGTATTTT

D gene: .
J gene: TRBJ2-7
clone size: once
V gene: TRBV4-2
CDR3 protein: CASSQASGAYYEQYF
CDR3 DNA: TGTGCCAGCAGCCAAGCGAGCGGAGCCTACTACGAGCAGTACTTC

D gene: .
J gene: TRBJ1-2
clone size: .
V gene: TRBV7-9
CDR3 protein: CAGGTGVNYGYTF
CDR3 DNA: TGTGCCGGGGGGACGGGCGTTAACTATGGCTACACCTTC

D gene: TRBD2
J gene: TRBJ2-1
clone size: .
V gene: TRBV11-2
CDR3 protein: CASSHQTSGSYNEQFF
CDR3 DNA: TGTGCCAGCAGCCATCAGACTAGCGGGAGTTACAATGAGCAGTTCTTC

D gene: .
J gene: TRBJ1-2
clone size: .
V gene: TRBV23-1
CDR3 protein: CASVADEGYGYTF
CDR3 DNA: TGCGCCAGTGTCGCCGACGAGGGCTATGGCTACACCTTC

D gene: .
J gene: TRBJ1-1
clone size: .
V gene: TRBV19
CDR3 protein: CASSIAGPMNTEAFF
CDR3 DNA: TGTGCCAGTAGTATAGCGGGCCCCATGAACACTGAAGCTTTCTTT

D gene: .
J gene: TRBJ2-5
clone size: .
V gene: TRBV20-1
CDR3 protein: CSARRPETQYF
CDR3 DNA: TGCAGCGCTAGACGGCCTGAGACCCAGTACTTC

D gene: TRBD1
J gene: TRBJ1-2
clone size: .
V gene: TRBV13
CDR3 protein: CASSLVVGTGSNYGYTF
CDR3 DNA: TGTGCCAGCAGCTTAGTTGTAGGGACAGGGTCTAACTATGGCTACACCTTC

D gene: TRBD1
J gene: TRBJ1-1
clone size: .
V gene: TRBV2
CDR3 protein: CASNPGQGEAFF
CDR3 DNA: TGTGCCAGCAACCCGGGACAGGGTGAAGCTTTCTTT

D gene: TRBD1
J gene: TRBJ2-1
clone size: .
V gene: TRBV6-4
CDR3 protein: CASSEMTGNYNEQFF
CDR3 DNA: TGTGCCAGCAGTGAAATGACAGGGAACTACAATGAGCAGTTCTTC

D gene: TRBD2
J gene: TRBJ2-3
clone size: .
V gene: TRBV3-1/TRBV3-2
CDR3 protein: CASSQVAAGWDTDTQYF
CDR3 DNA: TGTGCCAGCAGCCAAGTCGCAGCGGGGTGGGACACAGATACGCAGTATTTT

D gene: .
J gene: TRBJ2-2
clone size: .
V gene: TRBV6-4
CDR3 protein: CASSDQTGELFF
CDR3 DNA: TGTGCCAGCAGTGACCAAACCGGGGAGCTGTTTTTT

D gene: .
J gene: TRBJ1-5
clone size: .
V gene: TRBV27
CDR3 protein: CASRPEGNSYSQPQHF
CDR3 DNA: TGTGCCAGCAGACCCGAAGGGAATTCTTACAGTCAGCCCCAGCATTTT

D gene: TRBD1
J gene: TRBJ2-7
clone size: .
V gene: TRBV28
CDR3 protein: CASSSDRDEQYF
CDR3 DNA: TGTGCCAGCAGTTCGGACAGGGACGAGCAGTACTTC

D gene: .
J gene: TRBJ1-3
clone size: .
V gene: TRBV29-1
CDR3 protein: CSVDGGGVGNTIYF
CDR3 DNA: TGCAGCGTTGACGGGGGAGGAGTTGGAAACACCATATATTTT

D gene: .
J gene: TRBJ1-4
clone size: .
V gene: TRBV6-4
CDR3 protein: CASSVSRNANEKLFF
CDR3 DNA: TGTGCCAGCAGTGTTTCCAGGAATGCTAATGAAAAACTGTTTTTT

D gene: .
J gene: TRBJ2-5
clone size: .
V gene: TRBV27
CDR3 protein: CASSLNSRETQYF
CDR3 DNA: TGTGCCAGCAGTTTAAACAGCAGGGAGACCCAGTACTTC

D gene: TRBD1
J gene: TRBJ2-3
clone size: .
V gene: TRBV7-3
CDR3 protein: CASSLTGRTQQGADTQYF
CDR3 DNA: TGTGCCAGCAGCTTAACGGGCCGTACCCAACAGGGGGCAGATACGCAGTATTTT

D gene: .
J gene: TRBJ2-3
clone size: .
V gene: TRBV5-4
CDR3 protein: CASETGNTQYF
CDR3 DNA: TGTGCCAGCGAGACGGGGAATACGCAGTATTTT

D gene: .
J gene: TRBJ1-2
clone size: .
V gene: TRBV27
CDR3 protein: CASRPYLSTGVEGYTF
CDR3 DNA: TGTGCCAGCAGACCTTATCTATCAACCGGGGTAGAAGGCTACACCTTC

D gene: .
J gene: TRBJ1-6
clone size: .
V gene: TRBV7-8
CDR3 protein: CASSLPGSSYNSPLHF
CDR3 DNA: TGTGCCAGCAGCTTACCCGGGAGCTCCTATAATTCACCCCTCCACTTT

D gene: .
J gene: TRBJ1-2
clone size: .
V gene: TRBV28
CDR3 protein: CASTVNRDNGYTF
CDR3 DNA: TGTGCCAGCACCGTGAACCGGGACAACGGCTACACCTTC

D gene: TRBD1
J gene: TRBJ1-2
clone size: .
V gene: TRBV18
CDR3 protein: CASSGGTGGDYGYTF
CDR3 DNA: TGTGCCAGCTCAGGGGGGACAGGCGGAGACTATGGCTACACCTTC

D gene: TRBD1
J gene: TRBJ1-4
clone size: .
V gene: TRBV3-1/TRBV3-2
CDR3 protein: CASSLLTGTGNEKLFF
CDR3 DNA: TGTGCCAGCAGCCTCCTCACGGGGACAGGCAATGAAAAACTGTTTTTT

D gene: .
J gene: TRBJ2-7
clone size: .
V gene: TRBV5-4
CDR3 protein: CASSPSLETYEQYF
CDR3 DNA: TGTGCCAGCAGCCCCTCCCTGGAGACCTACGAGCAGTACTTC

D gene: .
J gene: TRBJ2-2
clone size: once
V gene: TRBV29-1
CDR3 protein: CSVEGIVTGELFF
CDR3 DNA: TGCAGCGTTGAAGGGATCGTGACCGGGGAGCTGTTTTTT

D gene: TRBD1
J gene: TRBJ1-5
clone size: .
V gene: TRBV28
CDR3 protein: CASRLNFDPGQGEFQPQHF
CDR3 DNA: TGTGCCAGCAGGCTAAACTTTGACCCGGGACAGGGTGAATTTCAGCCCCAGCATTTT

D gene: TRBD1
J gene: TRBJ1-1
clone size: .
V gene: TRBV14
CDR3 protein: CASGDQGVGTEAFF
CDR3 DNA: TGTGCCAGCGGCGACCAGGGGGTAGGGACTGAAGCTTTCTTT

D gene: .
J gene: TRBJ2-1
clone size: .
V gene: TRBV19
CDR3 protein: CASSISGPPSSNEQFF
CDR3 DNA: TGTGCCAGTAGTATCTCAGGACCCCCCTCGTCCAATGAGCAGTTCTTC

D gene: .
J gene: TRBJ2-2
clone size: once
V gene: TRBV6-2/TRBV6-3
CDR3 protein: CASSFGRLNTGELFF
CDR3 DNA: TGTGCCAGCAGTTTCGGACGCTTGAACACCGGGGAGCTGTTTTTT